The next 12 T cell receptor beta chains were all read from a single sample in a study of blood T cells in healthy people across ages. Alongside a J-beta primer mix, a sample-barcoded 5' primer served in a second PCR lasting about 7 to 12 cycles. In TCRdb, the 5' RACE reads were re-called with MiXCR into one record per CDR3 protein. Of more than 450,000 distinct CDR3 sequences listed, about 29% are singletons. Separately, the same data were catalogued under a study of T cells of mothers and their children.

Specimen: blood. The origin of the receptors is a boy between 2 and 10 years old in good health.

This rearrangement joins TRBV9 to TRBJ1-3; D uncertain. With 4 bases removed from V and 2 bases from J, the gap between germline ends came to 10 bases. Germline V gene lookup returns CDR1 SGDLS and CDR2 YYNGEE. This CDR3 comprises 14 residues. The CDR3, as DNA: TGTGCCAGCAGCCCCTACAAAACTGGAAACACCATATATTTT. Translating gives CASSPYKTGNTIYF.

This clonotype was counted many times. The chain is built from TRBV7-9 and TRBJ2-7; D is undetermined. The CDR3 contains 14 residues. The germline V gene encodes CDR1 SEHNR and CDR2 FQNEAQ (reference sequence). Trimming took 1 base from V and 2 from J, leaving 9 bases between them. The chain's CDR3 is CASSLGPRTYEQYF. CDR3 DNA: TGTGCCAGCAGCTTAGGGCCGAGAACCTACGAGCAGTACTTC.

A remark on this clonotype: The CDR3 ends on some other residue instead of the conserved phenylalanine or tryptophan, so this is likely a read error. The genes are TRBV11-2 and TRBJ2-1; 13 nucleotides agree with TRBD2. The tail of the sequence fits TRBJ2-5 better, so the J call may be wrong. The CDR3 is 18 amino acids. Germline V gene sequence: CDR1 SGHAT, CDR2 FQNNGV. The CDR3: CASSQVGTSGAKEETQYL. CDR3 nucleotide sequence: TGTGCCAGCAGCCAAGTGGGGACTAGCGGGGCTAAGGAGGAGACCCAGTACTTA.

The V gene is TRBV5-6, the J gene TRBJ1-1; D may be TRBD1 (6 bases). This CDR3 comprises 17 residues. Germline CDR1 and CDR2: SGHDT and YYEEEE. V lost 3 bases and J lost 2, with 20 bases in between. This CDR3 reads CASSSPRDIRGNTEAFF. In nucleotides, the CDR3 is TGTGCCAGCAGCTCGCCTCGGGACATTCGGGGAAACACTGAAGCTTTCTTT.

In the case of this clonotype: A much larger clonotype is one base distant, so this may be a read error. The rearrangement uses TRBV4-1 and TRBJ2-3; TRBD2 matches at 7 bases. CDR1 MGHRA and CDR2 YSYEKL come from the germline V gene. The CDR3 extends over 17 amino acids. The V and J ends lost 4 bases and 0 bases, in that order; junction bases with no gene match: 10. The CDR3 here is CASSLTGLPSSTDTQYF. Here the CDR3 DNA reads TGCGCCAGCAGCCTGACGGGACTACCCTCTAGCACAGATACGCAGTATTTT.

The chain has TRBV12-3 or TRBV12-4 and TRBJ2-1; 9 bases are shared with TRBD1. J lost 6 bases, V lost 6 bases, and 6 bases had no gene match. This CDR3 comprises 14 residues. The DNA of the CDR3 is TGTGCCAGCAGCCGGACAGGGGTGCGCAATGAGCAGTTCTTC. Its protein product is CASSRTGVRNEQFF.

The rearrangement links TRBV10-3 to TRBJ1-4, with 8 bases fitting TRBD1. The CDR3 covers 15 residues. Germline values: CDR1 ENHRY, CDR2 SYGVKD. The J segment lost 6 bases and the V segment lost 4 bases, leaving 7 bases of the junction unmatched. CDR3 residues: CAISAEDREDEKLFF. The CDR3 nucleotides read TGTGCCATCAGTGCCGAGGACAGGGAGGATGAAAAACTGTTTTTT.

The rearrangement links TRBV28 to TRBJ2-7; D unresolved. The CDR3 runs 14 residues. V shed 4 bases and J shed 1 base, with 11 bases lying between them. In germline, CDR1 is MDHEN, CDR2 SYDVKM. The CDR3 here is CASSSRTESYEQYF. The CDR3 DNA reads as TGTGCCAGCAGTTCCCGGACGGAATCCTACGAGCAGTACTTC.

This clonotype was seen more than once but under ten times. The chain has TRBV4-1 and TRBJ2-7; the D is unclear. The CDR3 is 15 amino acids. From germline, CDR1 is MGHRA and CDR2 YSYEKL. Trimming shortened V by 0 bases and J by 2 bases, and 11 bases separated the two germline ends. This CDR3 is CASSQDLAEPYEQYF. DNA for the CDR3: TGCGCCAGCAGCCAAGATCTTGCCGAGCCCTACGAGCAGTACTTC.

The chain joins TRBV3-1 to TRBJ1-6; 7 positions match TRBD1. This CDR3 is 13 amino acids long. Germline CDR1 LGHDT, CDR2 YNNKEL (reference sequence). The J segment lost 11 bases and the V segment lost 1 base, leaving 2 bases of the junction unmatched. This chain's CDR3 is CASSQGGQTPLHF. The DNA of the CDR3 is TGTGCCAGCAGCCAAGGGGGACAGACACCCCTCCACTTT.

CDR3 nucleotide sequence: TGTGCCAGCAGTTCAACCTCACAGGGGCGGGAGCTGTTTTTT. Its protein is CASSSTSQGRELFF. The chain combines TRBV6-2 or TRBV6-3 with TRBJ2-2, with 7 bases matching TRBD1. The junction had 8 bases not matched to a gene; V was cut back by 4 bases and J by 9 bases. This CDR3 contains 14 residues. CDR1 and CDR2 (germline): MNHEY, SVGEGT.

The chain joins TRBV10-3 to TRBJ2-5, with 9 bases that match TRBD2. This CDR3 is 17 amino acids long. J gave up 0 bases and V 0 bases, and 5 bases lay outside the gene matches. Germline CDR1 ENHRY, CDR2 SYGVKD. CDR3 in amino acids: CAISESSLAGNQETQYF. The CDR3 nucleotides read TGTGCCATCAGTGAGTCGAGCCTAGCGGGGAACCAAGAGACCCAGTACTTC.